This is a list of T cell receptor beta chains from one sample in a study of blood T cells in healthy people across ages. TCRdb reanalysed the 5' RACE reads using MiXCR and keeps one entry per CDR3 protein. The sample lists 1.5 million to 2 million distinct CDR3 sequences; 34% were seen once. Sequencing was done on a sample of blood. The source of these receptors is a woman aged 25-40 years in good health. Both conserved end residues are part of each CDR3. The D gene is left open where the match is weak. Size is stated for part of the rows, as once, few or many counts, or as a class when the clone is expanded.

v_gene	j_gene	d_gene	abundance	CDR3nt	CDR3aa
TRBV7-3	TRBJ2-1	TRBD2	few	TGTGCCAGCAGGCCCACCGGGACTAGCAGGGTTGGTAAAAATGAGCAGTTCTTC	CASRPTGTSRVGKNEQFF
TRBV11-2	TRBJ2-1	NA	few	TGTGCCAGCAGCTTAGATCGCGGCCGCCTCACCGCGGACGAGCAGTTCTTC	CASSLDRGRLTADEQFF
TRBV5-1	TRBJ2-7	NA	few	TGCGCCAGCAGCTTGGCCATAGACCCGGGATACGAGCAGTACTTC	CASSLAIDPGYEQYF
TRBV28	TRBJ2-7	TRBD2	NA	TGTGCCAGCCCCCCCGGACTAGCGGGAGGGGTTAATTACGAGCAGTACTTC	CASPPGLAGGVNYEQYF
TRBV30	TRBJ2-1	NA	few	TGTGCCTGGAGAAAGTCCGGAAATCCTGTGCAGTTCTTC	CAWRKSGNPVQFF
TRBV6-6	TRBJ2-3	TRBD2	few	TGTGCCAGCAGGACTAGCGGGGGGGCGATTGATACGCAGTATTTT	CASRTSGGAIDTQYF
TRBV29-1	TRBJ2-3	NA	many	TGCAGCGTTGATGGTCAGGGCACCGATACGCAGTATTTT	CSVDGQGTDTQYF
TRBV10-3	TRBJ1-6	NA	NA	TGTGCCACGGCCCCACAGGGCAGCTCCTATAATTCACCCCTCCACTTT	CATAPQGSSYNSPLHF
TRBV11-2	TRBJ1-2	NA	once	TGTGCCAGCAGCCTGGCCCAGGACTATGGCTACACCTTC	CASSLAQDYGYTF
TRBV15	TRBJ2-7	NA	few	TGTGCCACCAGCCTTGGGACTGCTTCCTACGAGCAGTACTTC	CATSLGTASYEQYF
TRBV20-1	TRBJ2-1	NA	NA	TGCAGTGCTAGAGATGTTTTTAGGGACAATGAGCAGTTCTTC	CSARDVFRDNEQFF
TRBV9	TRBJ2-3	TRBD2	once	TGTGCCAGCAGCGTAGAGACTAGCGGGAGTTTAGATACGCAGTATTTT	CASSVETSGSLDTQYF
TRBV18	TRBJ1-1	NA	many	TGTGCCAGCTCACCCCCATCGAGGGGATCGAACACTGAAGCTTTCTTT	CASSPPSRGSNTEAFF
TRBV7-2	TRBJ2-1	TRBD2	NA	TGTGCCAGCAGCTTACCTCCAATAGGACTAGCGGGGAGCTCCTACAATGAGCAGTTCTTC	CASSLPPIGLAGSSYNEQFF
TRBV12-3/TRBV12-4	TRBJ2-5	TRBD1	many	TGTGCCAGCAGTTTCAGGACAGGTCTGGAGACCCAGTACTTC	CASSFRTGLETQYF
TRBV30	TRBJ1-3	NA	NA	TGTGCCTGGACCAGGGGAACTGGAAACACCATATATTTT	CAWTRGTGNTIYF
TRBV9	TRBJ2-1	NA	NA	TGTGCCAGCAGCGTAGAGGGGGGGGGATACAATGAGCAGTTCTTC	CASSVEGGGYNEQFF
TRBV27	TRBJ2-2	TRBD1	NA	TGTGCAGAGGGACAGTCTGCCGGGGAGCTGTTTTTT	CAEGQSAGELFF
TRBV4-1	TRBJ1-4	NA	NA	TGCGCCAGCAGCCAAGATTTGGCAGGCCTACGGGTAAAACTGTTTTTT	CASSQDLAGLRVKLFF
TRBV5-5	TRBJ1-5	NA	NA	TGTGCCAGCAGCTTGATGGCAGGAGATCAGCCCCAGCATTTT	CASSLMAGDQPQHF
TRBV20-1	TRBJ2-7	NA	few	TGCAGTGCAAGACAGCTTAGCGGATACGAGCAGTACTTC	CSARQLSGYEQYF
TRBV7-3	TRBJ1-1	NA	few	TGTGCCAGCAGCTTAGTGGGGGGGGAAGGGTACACTGAAGCTTTCTTT	CASSLVGGEGYTEAFF
TRBV7-2	TRBJ2-5	TRBD2	few	TGTGCCACTGCTAGCGGAGAGACCCAGTACTTC	CATASGETQYF
TRBV5-1	TRBJ2-6	TRBD1	NA	TGCGCCAGCAGCTTGAAGGCTGGGGTAGGGACAGTTTCCTCTGGGGCCAACGTCCTGACTTTC	CASSLKAGVGTVSSGANVLTF
TRBV24-1	TRBJ2-3	NA	NA	TGTGCCACCAGTGAAGGGCCCCCGGAGCGCACAGATACGCAGTATTTT	CATSEGPPERTDTQYF
TRBV2	TRBJ2-4	NA	few	TGTGCCAGCAGTGCAAGGTTTAACAAAAACATTCAGTACTTC	CASSARFNKNIQYF
TRBV7-9	TRBJ2-1	TRBD1	few	TGTGCCAGCAGCCTCCGGGACAGGACACGGAGTGAGCAGTTCTTC	CASSLRDRTRSEQFF
TRBV5-1	TRBJ2-5	NA	many	TGCGCCAGCAGCTTTTCCGGGATCCAAGAGACCCAGTACTTC	CASSFSGIQETQYF
TRBV20-1	TRBJ2-1	TRBD2	many	TGCAGTGCCCCAGCCCGTCTAGCGGGTACCTTCGGGGAGCAGTTCTTC	CSAPARLAGTFGEQFF
TRBV20-1	TRBJ2-5	NA	few	TGCAGTGCCATTTATCGCCAAGAGACCCAGTACTTC	CSAIYRQETQYF
TRBV29-1	TRBJ2-1	TRBD2	NA	TGCAGCGTTGAAGGGACTAGCGAATACAATGAGCAGTTCTTC	CSVEGTSEYNEQFF
TRBV6-1	TRBJ2-3	TRBD2	few	TGTGCCAGCAGTGAGTGGGCGCGGGGGGGCACAGATACGCAGTATTTT	CASSEWARGGTDTQYF
TRBV5-4	TRBJ2-3	NA	few	TGTGTTTTAGGGTCGGGAGAACCAGATACGCAGTATTTT	CVLGSGEPDTQYF
TRBV27	TRBJ1-2	NA	NA	TGTGCCAGCAGTGAGACATACAGGGCGTCCGGCTACACCTTC	CASSETYRASGYTF
TRBV3-1	TRBJ1-3	NA	NA	TGTGCCAGCAGCCAAGGTTGGTCGACAGGCTCTGGAAACACCATATATTTT	CASSQGWSTGSGNTIYF
TRBV20-1	TRBJ2-5	TRBD2	few	TGCAGTGCCATTTATCCTAGCGGGGTGTACCAAGAGACCCAGTACTTC	CSAIYPSGVYQETQYF
TRBV29-1	TRBJ2-5	NA	many	TGCAGCGTTAACAGCGGACAAGAGACCCAGTACTTC	CSVNSGQETQYF
TRBV9	TRBJ2-1	TRBD2	few	TGTGCCAGCAGCGCCGGATCTAGCGGGAGTCCTAATGAGCAGTTCTTC	CASSAGSSGSPNEQFF
TRBV5-6	TRBJ2-1	NA	NA	TGTGCCAGCCGCCGCCGGCAGAACAATGAGCAGTTCTTC	CASRRRQNNEQFF
TRBV5-1	TRBJ2-3	NA	NA	TGCGCCAGCAGCTTCCGCAGGGGTACTGGCACAGATACGCAGTATTTT	CASSFRRGTGTDTQYF
TRBV6-1	TRBJ1-5	NA	NA	TGTGCCAGCAGTGATGGGGGCGCTCAGCCCCAGCATTTT	CASSDGGAQPQHF
TRBV9	TRBJ1-2	NA	NA	TGTGCCTGCAGCACCTCCGGGCAGTCTAACTATGGCTACACCTTC	CACSTSGQSNYGYTF
TRBV6-1	TRBJ1-2	NA	few	TGTGCCAGCAGGCCCCAGGGGTTAGACTATGGCTACACCTTC	CASRPQGLDYGYTF
TRBV9	TRBJ1-2	TRBD1	NA	TGTGCCAGCAGCGCAATGTCGGGACAGAGATATGGCTACACCTTC	CASSAMSGQRYGYTF
TRBV4-1	TRBJ1-2	NA	once	TGCGCCAGCAGCCCCCCGGGGGGGCAGAACTATGGCTTCACCTTC	CASSPPGGQNYGFTF
TRBV12-3/TRBV12-4	TRBJ2-1	NA	NA	TGTGCCTGCAGGATGACCAATGAGCAGTTCTTC	CACRMTNEQFF
TRBV4-1	TRBJ1-1	NA	few	TGCGCCAGCAGCCATGCGGGAGAAGCTTTCTTT	CASSHAGEAFF
TRBV12-5	TRBJ2-1	NA	few	TGTGCTAGTGGTTTGTTCTTCAATGAGCAGTTCTTC	CASGLFFNEQFF
TRBV5-6	TRBJ2-7	TRBD2	NA	TGTGCCAGCAGCGGCGGGAGGACTAGCGGAGTCTACGAGCAGTACTTC	CASSGGRTSGVYEQYF
TRBV20-1	TRBJ2-5	NA	NA	TGCAGTGCTAGACTAGAGACCCAGTACTTC	CSARLETQYF
TRBV9	TRBJ1-2	NA	NA	TGTGCCAGCACCGCGAACACACTCGAATATGGCTACACCTTC	CASTANTLEYGYTF
TRBV29-1	TRBJ1-1	TRBD1	few	TGCAGCGTCACCGACAGGGCTGGCACTGAAGCTTTCTTT	CSVTDRAGTEAFF
TRBV20-1	TRBJ1-6	NA	few	TGCAGTGCTAGAGGGCAGGGGAGGTCACCCCTCCACTTT	CSARGQGRSPLHF
TRBV5-1	TRBJ2-3	TRBD2	NA	TGCGCCAGCAGCTTGGAGGGACTAGCGGGACCCACAGATACGCAGTATTTT	CASSLEGLAGPTDTQYF
TRBV4-1	TRBJ2-5	NA	NA	TGCGCCAGCAGCCTAGGAGAAACAGACCAAGAGACCCAGTACTTC	CASSLGETDQETQYF
TRBV7-2	TRBJ2-1	TRBD2	few	TGTGCCAGCAGCTTAGATCCTCGGGCTAGCGGGCGGGATGAGCAGTTCTTC	CASSLDPRASGRDEQFF
TRBV2	TRBJ1-1	NA	NA	TGTGCCAGCAGTGGAAGGACAGCCAGGAACACTGAAGCTTTCTTT	CASSGRTARNTEAFF
TRBV10-3	TRBJ1-1	NA	NA	TGTGCCATCAGTGAATGGAGGGAGAACACTGAAGCTTTCTTT	CAISEWRENTEAFF
TRBV5-5	TRBJ2-4	TRBD1	NA	TGCGCCAGCAGCCCAGGGACACAGGGGTATGGAAACATTCAGTACTTC	CASSPGTQGYGNIQYF
TRBV5-1	TRBJ2-3	NA	few	TGCGCCAGCAGCCCCGACCGGACGGGTTACACAGATACGCAGTATTTT	CASSPDRTGYTDTQYF